A selection of T cell receptor beta chains follows, all from one sample in a study of T cell repertoires in cytomegalovirus infection. MiXCR, applied by TCRdb to the reads, yields one record per CDR3 protein. The sample records about half a million distinct CDR3 sequences, more than 30% being singletons. Their cognate antigens are unknown. This specimen was cultured PBMCs, taken from culture after CMV antigen stimulation. Receptor source: a human donor in good health (CMV status not recorded). Some clones in this sample may be carry-over from other donors' samples. CDR3s include the opening cysteine and the closing phenylalanine or tryptophan. The order of the fields is V gene, clone size, J gene, D gene, CDR3 DNA, CDR3 protein. A D gene is named only where the DNA matches it firmly. For some rows the clone size is stated as once, few or many, or as a class when expanded; others skip it.

>TRBV10-3|-|TRBJ2-7|-
TGTGCCATCAGTGAGTCGAGATTCCACGAGCAGTACTTC
CAISESRFHEQYF
>TRBV5-1|few|TRBJ1-1|-
TGCGCCAGCAGCCCCCCCGGGACAATGAACACTGAAGCTTTCTTT
CASSPPGTMNTEAFF
>TRBV5-1|few|TRBJ2-7|TRBD1
TGCGCCAGCAGGGCTGCGACAGGGGTTAAGTACGAGCAGTACTTC
CASRAATGVKYEQYF
>TRBV24-1|-|TRBJ2-3|-
TGTGCCACCAGTGATCGGTGGGGTCGATTGGGCACAGATACGCAGTATTTT
CATSDRWGRLGTDTQYF
>TRBV14|-|TRBJ1-2|-
TGTGCCAGCAGCCACTCGGGGAGGGACTCTAACTATGGCTACACCTTC
CASSHSGRDSNYGYTF
>TRBV2|few|TRBJ2-1|TRBD2
TGTGCCAGCAGTGACCTAGCGGGAGGAAGGAATGAGCAGTTCTTC
CASSDLAGGRNEQFF
>TRBV7-2|many|TRBJ2-3|-
TGTGCCAGCAGCGGGAGAAAGCGCCTCAGCACAGATACGCAGTATTTT
CASSGRKRLSTDTQYF
>TRBV18|-|TRBJ1-5|-
TGTGCCAGCTCACTCCAACAGGGAGATCAGCCCCAGCATTTT
CASSLQQGDQPQHF
>TRBV7-8|-|TRBJ2-1|-
TGTGCCAGCCAGAGGAATGAGCAGTTCTTC
CASQRNEQFF
>TRBV7-2|many|TRBJ2-7|TRBD2
TGTGCCAGCAGCTACGGGACTAGTGGCTCCTACGAGCAGTACTTC
CASSYGTSGSYEQYF
>TRBV28|few|TRBJ2-3|-
TGTGCCAGCAGTTCCCCCGGCTTTGGCGGTAACACAGATACGCAGTATTTT
CASSSPGFGGNTDTQYF
>TRBV7-8|many|TRBJ1-5|TRBD1
TGTGCCAGCAGCCTCGGGACAGATAGCAATCAGCCCCAGCATTTT
CASSLGTDSNQPQHF
>TRBV2|many|TRBJ1-1|-
TGTGCCAGCAGGGCAGGGTCTTGGACTGAAGCTTTCTTT
CASRAGSWTEAFF
>TRBV7-2|many|TRBJ2-2|TRBD2
TGTGCCAGCAGAATGACTAGCGGGACGAACACCGGGGAGCTGTTTTTT
CASRMTSGTNTGELFF
>TRBV12-3/TRBV12-4|-|TRBJ2-1|TRBD2
TGTGCCAGCACCTCTGAATCAATCTGGACTAGAGCGTTGTTCTTC
CASTSESIWTRALFF
>TRBV7-9|few|TRBJ1-2|-
TGTGCCAGCAGCTTAGGCCAGACAAACTATGGCTACACCTTC
CASSLGQTNYGYTF
>TRBV19|few|TRBJ1-4|-
TGTGCCAGTAGTAGAGGGGGGGGCGTGATGGAAGAAAAACTGTTTTTT
CASSRGGGVMEEKLFF
>TRBV7-4|-|TRBJ2-3|-
TGTGCCAGCAGCCAATCAGGTGACCGCACAGATACGCAGTATTTT
CASSQSGDRTDTQYF
>TRBV7-6|-|TRBJ1-1|-
TGTGCCAGCAGCTCGGTGGGGAACACTGAAGCTTTCTTT
CASSSVGNTEAFF
>TRBV5-4|few|TRBJ2-1|TRBD2
TGTGCCAGCAGCTTGGCGGGACTAGCGGACAATGAGCAGTTCTTC
CASSLAGLADNEQFF
>TRBV4-3|-|TRBJ2-3|TRBD2
TGCGCCAGCAGCCAAAGGGCTAGCGGCCAACCAGATACGCAGTATTTT
CASSQRASGQPDTQYF
>TRBV6-2/TRBV6-3|-|TRBJ2-7|TRBD1
TGTGCCAGCAGTTCGTTTCCGGGACAGGGGCGTGCGAGGATAGCCTACGAGCAGTACTTC
CASSSFPGQGRARIAYEQYF
>TRBV6-6|-|TRBJ1-6|TRBD1
TGTGCCAGCAGTTACTCGGACAGGGGGATTTCACCCCTCCACTTT
CASSYSDRGISPLHF
>TRBV6-1|-|TRBJ2-6|TRBD2
TGTGCCAGCGCGGGAGGGACCTCTGGGGCCAACGTCCTGACTTTC
CASAGGTSGANVLTF
>TRBV6-5|-|TRBJ1-1|-
TGTGCCAGCAGTTACTTTCCAGGTAGCACTGAAGCTTTCTTT
CASSYFPGSTEAFF
>TRBV20-1|once|TRBJ2-3|TRBD2
TGCAGTGCTAGAGATACTAGCGGGGGCACAGATACGCAGTATTTT
CSARDTSGGTDTQYF
>TRBV7-2|few|TRBJ2-1|-
TGTGCCAGCAGCTTAGTCGGGGAAAGCAGCGATGAGCAGTTCTTC
CASSLVGESSDEQFF
>TRBV27|few|TRBJ2-7|TRBD1
TGTGCCAGCAGTTCCTACAAGACAGGGGGGGCCTACGAGCAGTACTTC
CASSSYKTGGAYEQYF
>TRBV5-1|-|TRBJ1-3|-
TGCGCCAGCAGCTCGGTCAGTGGAGCCGCCCGAAACACCATATATTTT
CASSSVSGAARNTIYF
>TRBV30|few|TRBJ2-6|-
TGTGCCTGGAGCTCGACTGGGGCCAACGTCCTGACTTTC
CAWSSTGANVLTF
>TRBV19|-|TRBJ1-3|TRBD1
TGTGCCAGTAGCCCCATGGACAGGCCCGGAAACACCATATATTTT
CASSPMDRPGNTIYF